This T cell receptor (beta chain) comes out of a study of early T cells in non-severe SARS-CoV-2 infection. Overall study context: Alpha and beta chains were unpaired, from unsorted whole-blood bulk RNA. Points from the study as a whole: VDJdb matching favored anti-spike CD8 responses, missing private and CD4 specificities.

This clonotype was detected a few times. The antigen remains undetermined. The germline V and J ends were trimmed by 0 bases and 4 bases, with 15 bases remaining between them. The CDR3 covers 16 residues. CDR1 LGHNA and CDR2 YNFKEQ come from the germline V gene. Individual cDNA molecules received unique molecular identifiers. TCRdb independently ran MiXCR on the 5' RACE reads; one entry per CDR3 protein. Among about 22,000 distinct CDR3 sequences listed, around 4.6% were seen once. V is TRBV4-2 and J is TRBJ1-2, with D possibly matching TRBD1 (6 bases). The sequencing input was whole blood. The origin of this receptor is an adult who was a healthcare worker with PCR-confirmed SARS-CoV-2 infection or an uninfected control (not recorded which). The CDR3 reads CASSQDLRTAFYGYTF. The CDR3 nucleotides are TGTGCCAGCAGCCAAGATTTGAGGACAGCCTTCTATGGCTACACCTTC.